One sample yielded the 7 T cell receptor beta chains listed below, sequenced in a study of graft-versus-host responses after intestinal transplantation (dated by TCRdb to the early 2020s). No cognate antigen is known for these TCRs. Sample time point, as interpreted from the label and publication: cells obtained before transplantation from donor or recipient. Library generation was performed with the immunoSEQ multiplex PCR assay. Sourced from immuneACCESS, this table was stored by TCRdb with only in-frame sequences that have V and J called. A share of the clones is absent; for the studies checked, an unresolved V gene accounts for under half, and the remainder has no known explanation. The sample table shows tens of thousands of clones, and around 83% are seen once. Roughly a sixth of the sample comes from the top ten. This sample comprised unstimulated CD8+ T cells sorted from spleen or lymph node cells, obtained before intestinal transplant. The origin of the receptors is a human donor who received an intestinal transplant.

The chain is built from TRBV6-1 and TRBJ1-1, with D uncertain. Looked up from germline, CDR1 is MNHNS and CDR2 is SASEGT. There are 13 residues in the CDR3. The V and J ends lost 2 bases and 4 bases respectively, with 8 bases between them. The CDR3 protein is CASSEREATEAFF. The CDR3 region has the DNA TGTGCCAGCAGTGAAAGGGAGGCCACTGAAGCTTTCTTT.

J is TRBJ2-3 and V is TRBV7-9, with D possibly matching TRBD1 (5 bases). CDR3 size: 12 residues. From germline, CDR1 is SEHNR and CDR2 FQNEAQ (reference sequence). Trimming removed 5 bases from V and 3 bases from J, with 6 bases in between. The CDR3 is CASSPGTDTQYF. CDR3 nucleotides: TGTGCCAGCAGCCCAGGGACAGATACGCAGTATTTT.

The genes are TRBV7-9 and TRBJ1-5; the D gene is possibly TRBD1 (5 bases). The V end lost 5 bases, the J end lost 8 bases, and 16 bases lay between the germline ends. This CDR3 is built from 14 residues. Germline CDR1 reads SEHNR; CDR2 reads FQNEAQ (reference sequence). Here the CDR3 DNA reads TGTGCCAGCAGCGGGACGTTAGACCCGGAGCCCCAGCATTTT. Its protein product is CASSGTLDPEPQHF.

The CDR3 DNA reads as TGTGCTAGTGGTTCCTCCCCCACGGACACAGATACGCAGTATTTT. Amino acids: CASGSSPTDTDTQYF. The chain recombines TRBV12-5 with TRBJ2-3; D unresolved. The germline gives CDR1 LGHNT, CDR2 FRNRAP. Trimming pared 4 bases from V and 2 bases from J, leaving 13 bases between. The CDR3 contains 15 residues.

This chain connects TRBV18 to TRBJ2-1; maybe TRBD1 (6 bases). This CDR3 has 15 residues. Germline CDR1 reads KGHSH; CDR2 reads LQKENI. The germline V and J ends were trimmed by 3 bases and 7 bases, with 16 bases remaining between them. This CDR3 is CASSPLSGGRNEQFF. CDR3 bases: TGTGCCAGCTCACCCTTGTCTGGGGGCCGGAATGAGCAGTTCTTC.

The chain uses TRBV7-9 and TRBJ2-3, with TRBD2 as a possible D gene (6 bases). The CDR3 covers 14 residues. Germline V gene lookup returns CDR1 SEHNR and CDR2 FQNEAQ (reference sequence). V gave up 5 bases and J gave up 1 base, with 10 bases separating them. The CDR3 DNA sequence: TGTGCCAGCAGCGCTCCTAGCGGCACAGATACGCAGTATTTT. As protein: CASSAPSGTDTQYF.

Only a few counts were recorded for this clone. This chain links TRBV9 with TRBJ2-6; D ambiguous. Trimming cost V 0 bases and J 2 bases, with 9 bases left between them. This CDR3 has 16 residues. The V gene's germline CDR1 is SGDLS and CDR2 YYNGEE. The CDR3 sequence is CASSVEGDPGANVLTF. DNA of the CDR3: TGTGCCAGCAGCGTAGAAGGCGATCCTGGGGCCAACGTCCTGACTTTC.